The T cell receptor beta chain described here comes from a study of shared clonotypes between healthy human individuals. Whole-study context: Donors were two women and a few men aged 18 to 49. Each donor's CD8 memory used one plate, CD8 naive two, each CD4 subset three.

Notes on this clone: Its antigen is not known. The sample has other DNA sequences that encode this CDR3 too.

Whole-study results and caveats: All-four-donor shared clonotypes had higher generation probabilities than non-shared clonotypes did. Sorted-subset samples were not fully sequenced, rarefaction indicated.

Generated by immunoSEQ multiplex PCR, the TCRdb table keeps only in-frame clones and is missing some. The sample includes approximately 1,500,000 clones, approximately 97% seen only once; the top ten take over 1%. The TCR comes from a man aged 30 to 39 in good health. What was sequenced was naive CD4+ T cells sorted from blood. Subset noted: CD45RA+ positively selected.

The CDR3 is CASSSRQGNQPQHF. For the CDR3, the DNA is TGTGCCAGCAGCTCTCGACAGGGCAATCAGCCCCAGCATTTT. V gene TRBV7-2 combines with J gene TRBJ1-5, with D possibly being TRBD1 (6 bases). The CDR3 has 14 amino acids. The germline CDR1 and CDR2 sequences are SGHTA and FQGNSA. The V and J ends lost 4 bases and 2 bases respectively, with 9 bases between them.